What follows describes a single T cell receptor (beta chain). Germline assignment: CDR1 SGDLS and CDR2 YYNGEE. The V and J ends lost 4 bases and 5 bases, in that order; junction bases with no gene match: 17. The length of the CDR3 is 18 residues. CD8 cells regarded as naive lacked CD45RO, were positively chosen for CCR7, and omitted terminally differentiated effector memory CD45RA+ cells. The data were obtained in a study of shared clonotypes between healthy human individuals. Several immunoSEQ 96-well plates shared each subset's DNA, each plate a replicate. TCRdb keeps only in-frame clones here, not all; method: immunoSEQ multiplex PCR. The sample lists some 2.1 million clones; approximately 92% were seen once.

This TCR came from a man aged 18 to 30 in good health. Some clones in this sample may be carry-over from other donors' samples. The chain joins TRBV9 to TRBJ2-1, with 8 positions matching TRBD2. Source material: naive CD8+ T cells from PBMCs. The CDR3 region is CASSLTSGAGGTHNEQFF. The CDR3 DNA reads TGTGCCAGCAGCCTGACCTCGGGGGCGGGAGGAACCCACAATGAGCAGTTCTTC.